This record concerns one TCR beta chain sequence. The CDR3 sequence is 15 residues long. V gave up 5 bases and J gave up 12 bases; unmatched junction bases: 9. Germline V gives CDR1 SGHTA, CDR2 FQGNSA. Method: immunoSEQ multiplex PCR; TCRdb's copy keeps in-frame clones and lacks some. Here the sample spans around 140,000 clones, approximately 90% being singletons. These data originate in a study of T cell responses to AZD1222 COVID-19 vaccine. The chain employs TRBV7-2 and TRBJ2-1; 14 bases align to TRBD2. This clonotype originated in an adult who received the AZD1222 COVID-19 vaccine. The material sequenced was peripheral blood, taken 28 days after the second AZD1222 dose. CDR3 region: CASSRGTSGSSGQFF. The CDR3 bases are TGTGCCAGCAGCCGCGGGACTAGCGGGAGCTCTGGGCAGTTCTTC.